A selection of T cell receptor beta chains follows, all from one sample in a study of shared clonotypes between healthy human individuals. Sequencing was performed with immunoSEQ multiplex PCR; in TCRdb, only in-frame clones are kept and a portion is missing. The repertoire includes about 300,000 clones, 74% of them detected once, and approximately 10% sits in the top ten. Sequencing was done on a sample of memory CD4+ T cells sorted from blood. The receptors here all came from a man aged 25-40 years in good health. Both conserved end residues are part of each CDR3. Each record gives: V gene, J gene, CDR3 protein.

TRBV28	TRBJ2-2	CASSKGDRYTGELFF
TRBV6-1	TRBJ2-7	CASSVGALLSYEQYF
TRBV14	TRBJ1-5	CASSQTSGDQPQHF
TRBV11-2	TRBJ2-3	CASSEGRGRNTQYF
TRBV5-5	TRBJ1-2	CASSLAVTLYGYTF
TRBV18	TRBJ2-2	CASSPLGTRVFTGELFF
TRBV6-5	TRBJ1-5	CASSYRGVGGNQPQHF
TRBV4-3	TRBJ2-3	CASSQSGLAGGYTDTQYF
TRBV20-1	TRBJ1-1	CSAPRTGEAFF
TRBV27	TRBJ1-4	CASSPRGILQGEKLFF